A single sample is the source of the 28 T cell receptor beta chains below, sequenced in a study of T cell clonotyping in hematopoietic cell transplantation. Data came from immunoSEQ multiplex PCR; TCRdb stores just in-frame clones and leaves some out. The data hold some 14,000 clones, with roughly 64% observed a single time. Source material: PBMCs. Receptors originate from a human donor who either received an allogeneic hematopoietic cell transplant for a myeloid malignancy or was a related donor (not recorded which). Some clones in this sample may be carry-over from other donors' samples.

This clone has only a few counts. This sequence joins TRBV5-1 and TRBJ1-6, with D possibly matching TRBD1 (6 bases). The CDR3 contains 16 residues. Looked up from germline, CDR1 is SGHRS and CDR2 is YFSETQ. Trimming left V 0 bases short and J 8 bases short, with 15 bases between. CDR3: CASSLVGSGAHSPLHF. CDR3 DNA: TGCGCCAGCAGCTTGGTCGGTTCAGGGGCCCATTCACCCCTCCACTTT.

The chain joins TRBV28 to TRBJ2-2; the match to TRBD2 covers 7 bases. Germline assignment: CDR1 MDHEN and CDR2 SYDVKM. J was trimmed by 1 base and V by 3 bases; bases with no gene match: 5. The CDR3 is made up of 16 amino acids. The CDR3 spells CASSFRASGNTGELFF. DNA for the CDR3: TGTGCCAGCAGTTTCAGGGCTAGCGGGAACACCGGGGAGCTGTTTTTT.

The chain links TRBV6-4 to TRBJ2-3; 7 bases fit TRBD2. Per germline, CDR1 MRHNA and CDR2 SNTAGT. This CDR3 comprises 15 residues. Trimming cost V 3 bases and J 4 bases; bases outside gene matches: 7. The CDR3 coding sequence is TGTGCCAGCAGTGAGGGAGAAAGCGGGGCAGATACGCAGTATTTT. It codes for CASSEGESGADTQYF.

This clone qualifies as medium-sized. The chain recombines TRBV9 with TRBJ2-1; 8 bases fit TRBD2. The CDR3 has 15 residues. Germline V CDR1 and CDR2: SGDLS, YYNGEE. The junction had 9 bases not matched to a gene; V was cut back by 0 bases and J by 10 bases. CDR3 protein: CASSVVGGAGAEQFF. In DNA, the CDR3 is TGTGCCAGCAGCGTAGTCGGGGGAGCGGGAGCAGAGCAGTTCTTC. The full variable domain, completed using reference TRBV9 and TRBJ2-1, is DSGVTQTPKHLITATGQRVTLRCSPRSGDLSVYWYQQSLDQGLQFLIQYYNGEERAKGNILERFSAQQFPDLHSELNLSSLELGDSALYFCASSVVGGAGAEQFFGPGTRLTVL.

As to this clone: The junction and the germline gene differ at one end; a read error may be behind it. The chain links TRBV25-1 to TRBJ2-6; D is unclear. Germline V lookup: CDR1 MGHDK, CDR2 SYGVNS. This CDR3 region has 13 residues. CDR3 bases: TGTGCCGGCAGTGCTCCTGGGGCCAACGTCCTGACTTTC. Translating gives CAGSAPGANVLTF.

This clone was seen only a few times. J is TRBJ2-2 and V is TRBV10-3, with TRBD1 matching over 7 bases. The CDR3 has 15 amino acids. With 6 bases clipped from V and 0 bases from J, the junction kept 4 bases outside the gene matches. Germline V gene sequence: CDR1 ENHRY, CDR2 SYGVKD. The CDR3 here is CAISQTGSNTGELFF. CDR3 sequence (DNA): TGTGCCATCAGCCAGACAGGGTCGAACACCGGGGAGCTGTTTTTT.

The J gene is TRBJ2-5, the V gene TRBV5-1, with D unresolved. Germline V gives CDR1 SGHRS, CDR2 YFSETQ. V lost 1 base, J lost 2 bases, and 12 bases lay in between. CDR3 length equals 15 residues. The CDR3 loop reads CASSLSPGAQETQYF. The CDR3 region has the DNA TGCGCCAGCAGCTTGTCCCCGGGTGCTCAAGAGACCCAGTACTTC.

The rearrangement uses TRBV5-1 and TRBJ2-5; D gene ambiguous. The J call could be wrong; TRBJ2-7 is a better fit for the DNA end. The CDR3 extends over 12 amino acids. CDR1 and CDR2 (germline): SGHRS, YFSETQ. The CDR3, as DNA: TGCGCCAGCAGCGCCTCTAGTCTCGAGCAGTACTTC. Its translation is CASSASSLEQYF.

The CDR3 sequence: CAWSEGQPSSYEQYF. The CDR3 nucleotides read TGTGCCTGGAGTGAAGGACAGCCTAGCAGCTACGAGCAGTACTTC. V gene TRBV30 combines with J gene TRBJ2-7; tentatively, D is TRBD1 (6 bases). CDR3 size: 15 residues. Trimming left V 1 base short and J 3 bases short, with 16 bases between. Looked up from germline, CDR1 is GTSNPN and CDR2 is SVGIG (reference sequence).

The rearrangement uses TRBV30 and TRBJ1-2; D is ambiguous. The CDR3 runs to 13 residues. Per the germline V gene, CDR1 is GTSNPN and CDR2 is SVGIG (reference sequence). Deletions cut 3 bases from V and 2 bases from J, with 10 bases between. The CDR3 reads CAWSEGLNYGYTF. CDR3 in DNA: TGTGCCTGGAGCGAGGGCCTGAACTATGGCTACACCTTC.

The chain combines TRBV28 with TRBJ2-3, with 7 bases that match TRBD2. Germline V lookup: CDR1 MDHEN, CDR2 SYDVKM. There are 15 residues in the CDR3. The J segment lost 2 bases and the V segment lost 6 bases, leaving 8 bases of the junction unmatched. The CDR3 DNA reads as TGTGCCAGCAGATCTCCCGGGGGGAACACAGATACGCAGTATTTT. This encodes CASRSPGGNTDTQYF.

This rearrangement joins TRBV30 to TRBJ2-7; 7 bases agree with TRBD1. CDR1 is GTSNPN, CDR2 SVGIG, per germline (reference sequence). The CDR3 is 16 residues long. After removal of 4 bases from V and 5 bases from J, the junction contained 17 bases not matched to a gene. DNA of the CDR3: TGTGCCTGGACCCCCGCCCTATCCGGACAGGTGGACGAGCAGTACTTC. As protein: CAWTPALSGQVDEQYF.

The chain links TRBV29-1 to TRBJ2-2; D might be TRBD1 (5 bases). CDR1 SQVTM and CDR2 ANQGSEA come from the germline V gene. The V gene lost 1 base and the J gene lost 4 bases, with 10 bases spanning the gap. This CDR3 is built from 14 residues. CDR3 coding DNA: TGCAGCGTTGAAGGGGCAGGGTCCACCGGGGAGCTGTTTTTT. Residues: CSVEGAGSTGELFF.

The CDR3 region is CASSVATSANTGELFF. DNA for the CDR3: TGTGCCAGCAGCGTAGCTACTAGCGCCAACACCGGGGAGCTGTTTTTT. The rearrangement joins TRBV9 to TRBJ2-2, with 7 bases that match TRBD2. Germline trimming cut 0 bases from V and 2 bases from J; bases unmatched to any gene: 4. The germline V gene has CDR1 SGDLS and CDR2 YYNGEE. The CDR3 sequence is 16 residues long.

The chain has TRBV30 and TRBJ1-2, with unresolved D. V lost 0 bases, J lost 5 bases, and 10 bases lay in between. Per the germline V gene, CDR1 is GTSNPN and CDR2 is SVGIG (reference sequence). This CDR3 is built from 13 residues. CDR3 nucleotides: TGTGCCTGGAGTGTCGACACGGGGTATGGCTACACCTTC. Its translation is CAWSVDTGYGYTF.

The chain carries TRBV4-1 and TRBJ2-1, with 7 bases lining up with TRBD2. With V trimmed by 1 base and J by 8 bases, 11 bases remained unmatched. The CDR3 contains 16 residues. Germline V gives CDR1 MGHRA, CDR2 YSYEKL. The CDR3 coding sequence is TGCGCCAGCAGCCAAGGGCGGGAGCCCCTTGGGGATGAGCAGTTCTTC. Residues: CASSQGREPLGDEQFF.

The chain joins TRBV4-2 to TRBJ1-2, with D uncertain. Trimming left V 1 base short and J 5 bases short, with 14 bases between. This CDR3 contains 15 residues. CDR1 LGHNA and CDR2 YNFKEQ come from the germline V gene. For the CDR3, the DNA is TGTGCCAGCAGCCAAGCCAGCTTTCTACCTTATGGCTACACCTTC. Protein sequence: CASSQASFLPYGYTF.

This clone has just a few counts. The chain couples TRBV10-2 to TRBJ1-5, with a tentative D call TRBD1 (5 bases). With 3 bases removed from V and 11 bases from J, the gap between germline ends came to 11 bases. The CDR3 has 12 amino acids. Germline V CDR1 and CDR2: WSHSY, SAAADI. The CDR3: CASSDGGATQHF. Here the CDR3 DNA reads TGCGCCAGCAGTGACGGTGGGGCAACCCAGCATTTT.

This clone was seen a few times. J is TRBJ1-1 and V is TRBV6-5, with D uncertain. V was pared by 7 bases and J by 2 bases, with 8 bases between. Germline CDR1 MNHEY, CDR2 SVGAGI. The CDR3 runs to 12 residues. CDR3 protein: CASKGANTEAFF. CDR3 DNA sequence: TGTGCCAGCAAAGGAGCTAACACTGAAGCTTTCTTT.

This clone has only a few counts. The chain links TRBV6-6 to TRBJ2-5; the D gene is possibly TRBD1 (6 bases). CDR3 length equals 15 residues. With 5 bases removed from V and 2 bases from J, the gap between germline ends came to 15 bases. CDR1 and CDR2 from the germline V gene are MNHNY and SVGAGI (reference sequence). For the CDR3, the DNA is TGTGCCAGCAGTAAAGGGGGAAAGGGTCAAGAGACCCAGTACTTC. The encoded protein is CASSKGGKGQETQYF.

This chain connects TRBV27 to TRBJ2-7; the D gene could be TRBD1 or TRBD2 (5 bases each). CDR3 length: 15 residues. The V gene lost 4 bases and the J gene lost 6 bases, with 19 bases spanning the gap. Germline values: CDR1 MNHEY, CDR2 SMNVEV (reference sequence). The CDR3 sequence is CASSSGTAPLGEQYF. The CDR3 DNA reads TGTGCCAGCAGTTCCGGGACCGCCCCCTTAGGCGAGCAGTACTTC.

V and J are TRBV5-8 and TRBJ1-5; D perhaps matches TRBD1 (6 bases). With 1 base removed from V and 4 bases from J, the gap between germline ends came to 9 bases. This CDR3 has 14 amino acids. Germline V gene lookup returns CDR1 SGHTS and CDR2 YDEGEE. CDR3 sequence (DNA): TGTGCCAGCAGCTTGAGAGGGGGGAATCAGCCCCAGCATTTT. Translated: CASSLRGGNQPQHF.

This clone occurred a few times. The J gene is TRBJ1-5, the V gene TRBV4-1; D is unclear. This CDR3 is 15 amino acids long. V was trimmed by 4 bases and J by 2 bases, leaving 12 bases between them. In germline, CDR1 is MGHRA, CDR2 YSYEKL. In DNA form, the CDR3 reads TGCGCCAGCAGCCCGGGTCAATTTGGCAATCAGCCCCAGCATTTT. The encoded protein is CASSPGQFGNQPQHF.

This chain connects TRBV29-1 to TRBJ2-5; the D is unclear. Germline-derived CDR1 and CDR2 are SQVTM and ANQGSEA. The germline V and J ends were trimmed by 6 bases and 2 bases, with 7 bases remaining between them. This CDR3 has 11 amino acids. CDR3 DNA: TGCAGCGTGATACCTCAAGAGACCCAGTACTTC. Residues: CSVIPQETQYF.

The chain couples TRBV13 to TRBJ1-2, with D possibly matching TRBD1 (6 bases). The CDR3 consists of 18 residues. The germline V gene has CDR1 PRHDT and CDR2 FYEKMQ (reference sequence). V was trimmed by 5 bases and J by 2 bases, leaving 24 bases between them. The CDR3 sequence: CASSPEVSGDVENYGYTF. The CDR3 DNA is TGTGCCAGCAGCCCGGAGGTTTCAGGGGATGTCGAGAACTATGGCTACACCTTC. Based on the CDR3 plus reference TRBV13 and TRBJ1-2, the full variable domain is AAGVIQSPRHLIKEKRETATLKCYPIPRHDTVYWYQQGPGQDPQFLISFYEKMQSDKGSIPDRFSAQQFSDYHSELNMSSLELGDSALYFCASSPEVSGDVENYGYTFGSGTRLTVV.

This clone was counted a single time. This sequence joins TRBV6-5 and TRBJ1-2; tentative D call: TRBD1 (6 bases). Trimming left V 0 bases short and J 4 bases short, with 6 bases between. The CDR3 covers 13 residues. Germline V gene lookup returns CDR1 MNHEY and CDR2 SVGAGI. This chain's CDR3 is CASSYSGGYGYTF. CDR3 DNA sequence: TGTGCCAGCAGTTACTCAGGGGGCTATGGCTACACCTTC.

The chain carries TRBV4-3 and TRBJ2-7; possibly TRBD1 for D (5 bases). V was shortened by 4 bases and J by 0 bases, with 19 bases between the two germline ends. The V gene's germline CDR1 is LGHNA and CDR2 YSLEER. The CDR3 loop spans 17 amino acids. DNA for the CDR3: TGCGCCAGCAGCCCAGGGCTGGCCGCGAAGAGCTCCTACGAGCAGTACTTC. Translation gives CASSPGLAAKSSYEQYF.

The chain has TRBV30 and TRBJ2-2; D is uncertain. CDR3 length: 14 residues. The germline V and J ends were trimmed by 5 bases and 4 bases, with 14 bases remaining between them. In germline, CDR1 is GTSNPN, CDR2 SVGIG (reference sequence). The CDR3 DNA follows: TGTGCCTGGCGACGAATGGGGATCACCGGGGAGCTGTTTTTT. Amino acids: CAWRRMGITGELFF.